This T cell receptor beta chain was sequenced in a study of blood T cell repertoires in COVID-19. CDR3 length equals 12 residues. Losses at the gene ends were 8 bases for V and 4 bases for J; bases not matched to a gene: 4. Per the germline V gene, CDR1 is LGHNT and CDR2 is FRNRAP. Researchers sorted participants into cohorts using their self-reported clinical history. Some clones are missing from TCRdb's copy, which holds only in-frame ones; the method was immunoSEQ multiplex PCR. The data show some 200,000 clones, with 81% seen just once and about 8.9% held by the top ten. This rearrangement joins TRBV12-5 to TRBJ1-2; 7 bases map to TRBD1. The sequencing input was PBMCs or T cells enriched from blood (not recorded which). The clonotype originates from a woman aged 50 to 65 with acute COVID-19. CDR3 protein: CASKGAAYGYTF. The CDR3 DNA reads as TGTGCTAGTAAGGGGGCGGCCTATGGCTACACCTTC. The full variable domain, its missing parts supplied by reference TRBV12-5 and TRBJ1-2, is DARVTQTPRHKVTEMGQEVTMRCQPILGHNTVFWYRQTMMQGLELLAYFRNRAPLDDSGMPKDRFSAEMPDATLATLKIQPSEPRDSAVYFCASKGAAYGYTFGSGTRLTVV.